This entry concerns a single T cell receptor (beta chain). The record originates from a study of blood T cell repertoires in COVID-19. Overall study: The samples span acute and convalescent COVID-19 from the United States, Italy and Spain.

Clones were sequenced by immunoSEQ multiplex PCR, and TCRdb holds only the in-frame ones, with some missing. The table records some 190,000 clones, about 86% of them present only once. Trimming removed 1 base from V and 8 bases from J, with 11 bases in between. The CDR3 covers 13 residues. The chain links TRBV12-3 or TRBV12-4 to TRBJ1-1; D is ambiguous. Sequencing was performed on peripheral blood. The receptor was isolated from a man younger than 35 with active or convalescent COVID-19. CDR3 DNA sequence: TGTGCCAGCAGTTTAGATAGCGGACTCGAAGCTTTCTTT. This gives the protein CASSLDSGLEAFF.